The T cell receptor (beta chain) under discussion was sequenced for a study of immune characteristics of hereditary and idiopathic chronic pancreatitis. V was clipped by 5 bases and J by 1 base; unmatched bases: 8. This CDR3 has 15 amino acids. Germline V gene data show CDR1 as LNHDA and CDR2 as SQIVND (reference sequence). The method was immunoSEQ multiplex PCR; TCRdb's version includes in-frame clones alone and lacks a portion of them. The sample yields about 610 clones, around 64% seen once. Sequenced input: pancreas tissue. The chain employs TRBV19 and TRBJ2-7; 7 positions match TRBD2. The source is a human donor who was a deceased organ donor serving as a healthy control. CDR3 loop: CASSPSAGGSYEQYF. Written as DNA, the CDR3 is TGTGCCAGTAGTCCTAGCGCCGGGGGGTCCTACGAGCAGTACTTC.